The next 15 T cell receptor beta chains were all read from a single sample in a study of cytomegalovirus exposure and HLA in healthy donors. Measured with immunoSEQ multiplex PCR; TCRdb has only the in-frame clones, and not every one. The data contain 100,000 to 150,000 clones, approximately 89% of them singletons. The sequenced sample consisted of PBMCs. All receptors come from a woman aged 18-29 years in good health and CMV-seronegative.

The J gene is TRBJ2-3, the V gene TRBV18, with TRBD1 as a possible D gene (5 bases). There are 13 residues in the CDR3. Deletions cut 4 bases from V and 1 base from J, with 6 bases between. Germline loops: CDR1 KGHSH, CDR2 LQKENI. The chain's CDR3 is CASSQGRTDTQYF. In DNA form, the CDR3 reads TGTGCCAGCTCACAGGGGCGCACAGATACGCAGTATTTT. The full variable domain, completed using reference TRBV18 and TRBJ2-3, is NAGVMQNPRHLVRRRGQEARLRCSPMKGHSHVYWYRQLPEEGLKFMVYLQKENIIDESGMPKERFSAEFPKEGPSILRIQQVVRGDSAAYFCASSQGRTDTQYFGPGTRLTVL.

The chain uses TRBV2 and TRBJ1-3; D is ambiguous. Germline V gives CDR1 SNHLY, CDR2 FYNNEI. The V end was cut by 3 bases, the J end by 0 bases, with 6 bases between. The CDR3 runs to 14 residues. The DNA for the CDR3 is TGTGCCAGCAGTGATGGCAGCTCTGGAAACACCATATATTTT. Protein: CASSDGSSGNTIYF.

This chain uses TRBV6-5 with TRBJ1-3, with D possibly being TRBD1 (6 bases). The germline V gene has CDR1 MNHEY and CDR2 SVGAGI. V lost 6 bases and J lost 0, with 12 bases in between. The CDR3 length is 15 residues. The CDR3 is CASRRGQSSGNTIYF. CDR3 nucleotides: TGTGCCAGCAGGCGAGGACAGAGCTCTGGAAACACCATATATTTT.

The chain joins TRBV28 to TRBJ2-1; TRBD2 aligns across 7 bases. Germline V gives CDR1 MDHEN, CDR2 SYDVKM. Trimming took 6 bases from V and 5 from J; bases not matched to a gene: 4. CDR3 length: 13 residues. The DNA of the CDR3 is TGTGCCAGCAGAGCGGGGCCCCACAATGAGCAGTTCTTC. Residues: CASRAGPHNEQFF.

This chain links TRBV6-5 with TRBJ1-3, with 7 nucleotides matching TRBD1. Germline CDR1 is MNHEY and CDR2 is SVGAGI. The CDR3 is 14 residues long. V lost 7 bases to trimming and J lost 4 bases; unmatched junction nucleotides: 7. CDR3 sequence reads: CASKQGMLGNTIYF. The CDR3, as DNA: TGTGCCAGCAAACAGGGGATGCTCGGAAACACCATATATTTT.

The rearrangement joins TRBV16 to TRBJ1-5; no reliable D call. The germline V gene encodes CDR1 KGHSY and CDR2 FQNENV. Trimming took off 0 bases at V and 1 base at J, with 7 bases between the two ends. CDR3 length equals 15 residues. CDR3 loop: CASSQSIGSNQPQHF. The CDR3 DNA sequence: TGTGCCAGCAGCCAATCGATTGGCAGCAATCAGCCCCAGCATTTT.

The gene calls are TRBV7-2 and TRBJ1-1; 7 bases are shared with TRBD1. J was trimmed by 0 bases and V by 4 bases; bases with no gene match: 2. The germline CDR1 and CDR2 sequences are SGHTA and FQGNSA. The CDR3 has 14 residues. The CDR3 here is CASSSQGMNTEAFF. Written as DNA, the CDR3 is TGTGCCAGCAGCTCACAGGGGATGAACACTGAAGCTTTCTTT.

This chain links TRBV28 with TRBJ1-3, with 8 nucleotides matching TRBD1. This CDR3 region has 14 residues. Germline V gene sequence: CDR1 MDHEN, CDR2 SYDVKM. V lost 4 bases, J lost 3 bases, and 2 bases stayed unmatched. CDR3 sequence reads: CASSSGGVGNTIYF. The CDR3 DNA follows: TGTGCCAGCAGTTCAGGGGGCGTTGGAAACACCATATATTTT. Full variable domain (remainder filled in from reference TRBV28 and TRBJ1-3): DVKVTQSSRYLVKRTGEKVFLECVQDMDHENMFWYRQDPGLGLRLIYFSYDVKMKEKGDIPEGYSVSREKKERFSLILESASTNQTSMYLCASSSGGVGNTIYFGEGSWLTVV.

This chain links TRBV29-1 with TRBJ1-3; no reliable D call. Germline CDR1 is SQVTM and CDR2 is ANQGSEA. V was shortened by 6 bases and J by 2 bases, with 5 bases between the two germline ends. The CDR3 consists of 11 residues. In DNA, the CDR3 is TGCAGCGTATCCGCTGGAAACACCATATATTTT. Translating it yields CSVSAGNTIYF.

In DNA form, the CDR3 reads TGTGCCAGCACTCTAGCGGGGGGAGCCCCTAACAATGAGCAGTTCTTC. Translating gives CASTLAGGAPNNEQFF. The chain employs TRBV27 and TRBJ2-1; 11 nucleotides align to TRBD2. Losses at the gene ends were 7 bases for V and 5 bases for J; bases not matched to a gene: 10. Germline lookup yields CDR1 MNHEY and CDR2 SMNVEV (reference sequence). This CDR3 contains 16 residues.

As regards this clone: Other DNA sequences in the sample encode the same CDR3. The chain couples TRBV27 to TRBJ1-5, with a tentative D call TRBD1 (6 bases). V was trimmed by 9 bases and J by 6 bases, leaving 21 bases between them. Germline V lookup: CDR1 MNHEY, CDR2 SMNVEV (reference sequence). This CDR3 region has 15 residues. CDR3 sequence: CASSPGRGYSQPQHF. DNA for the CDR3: TGTGCCAGTAGTCCGGGTAGGGGGTACAGTCAGCCCCAGCATTTT.

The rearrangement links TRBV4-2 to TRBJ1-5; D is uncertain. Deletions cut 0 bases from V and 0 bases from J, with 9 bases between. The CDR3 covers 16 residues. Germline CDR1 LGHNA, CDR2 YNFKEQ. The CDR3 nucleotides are TGTGCCAGCAGCCAAGACAACAGTTATAGCAATCAGCCCCAGCATTTT. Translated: CASSQDNSYSNQPQHF.

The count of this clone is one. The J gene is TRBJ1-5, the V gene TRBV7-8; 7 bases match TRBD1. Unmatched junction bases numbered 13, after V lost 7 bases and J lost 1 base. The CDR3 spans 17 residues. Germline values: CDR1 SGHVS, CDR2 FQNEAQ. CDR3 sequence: CASTVGGEGSSNQPQHF. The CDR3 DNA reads TGTGCCAGCACCGTAGGGGGCGAGGGGTCGAGCAATCAGCCCCAGCATTTT.

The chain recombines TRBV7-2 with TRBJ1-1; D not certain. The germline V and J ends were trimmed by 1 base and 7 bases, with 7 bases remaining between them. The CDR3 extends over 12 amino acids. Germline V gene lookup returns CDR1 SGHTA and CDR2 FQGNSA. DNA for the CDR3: TGTGCCAGCAGCTTAGTTACAGATGAAGCTTTCTTT. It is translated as CASSLVTDEAFF.

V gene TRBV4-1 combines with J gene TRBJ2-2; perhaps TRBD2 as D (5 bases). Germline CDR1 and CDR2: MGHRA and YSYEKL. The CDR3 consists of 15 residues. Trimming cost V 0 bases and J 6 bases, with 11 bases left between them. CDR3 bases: TGCGCCAGCAGCCAAGAAGGCGGGTTCTCCGGGGAGCTGTTTTTT. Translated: CASSQEGGFSGELFF.